What follows is one TCR beta chain and its context. Reverse transcription of roughly 0.5 to 1 ug RNA was performed with random hexamers. With immunoSEQ multiplex PCR, TCR beta CDR3 was amplified across 54 Vbeta and 13 Jbeta. TCRdb fed the immunoSEQ multiplex PCR reads into MiXCR, producing one record per CDR3 protein. Of approximately 220,000 distinct CDR3 sequences detected, 90% to 95% appear once; the ten largest clones hold around 0.15%. V lost 2 bases, J lost 4 bases, and 10 bases lay in between. The CDR3 totals 14 residues. CDR1 is LNHNV and CDR2 is YYDKDF in the germline V gene (reference sequence). The data are from a study of CD8 T cells in Susac syndrome. From blood CD8+ and CD4+ T cells, TCR beta sequences were generated. Negative isolation was used for CD8+ and CD4+ T cells, and FACS enrichment was applied to TEMRA cells.

Source material: CD8+ T cells from PBMCs. This TCR was recovered from a human donor with multiple sclerosis. The J gene is TRBJ2-3, the V gene TRBV15; D possibly corresponds to TRBD1 (6 bases). As DNA, the CDR3 is TGTGCCACCAGCAGATCAGGGGCCGCAGATACGCAGTATTTT. Residues: CATSRSGAADTQYF. Drawing the rest from reference TRBV15 and TRBJ2-3, the complete variable domain is DAMVIQNPRYQVTQFGKPVTLSCSQTLNHNVMYWYQQKSSQAPKLLFHYYDKDFNNEADTPDNFQSRRPNTSFCFLDIRSPGLGDTAMYLCATSRSGAADTQYFGPGTRLTVL.